These T cell receptor beta chains were read from a single sample in a study of response to subunit inactivated influenza vaccine. TCRdb re-derived calls from the RT-PCR reads in MiXCR, one entry per CDR3 protein. The sample carries about 700,000 distinct CDR3 sequences, 12% to 15% recorded once. Material: PBMCs from blood, obtained 14 days before vaccination. The receptors originated from a man aged 45-65 years who received an inactivated influenza vaccine. Both conserved end residues are part of each CDR3. A D gene is named only where the DNA matches it firmly. Part of the rows lack a size; the others show once, few, many or a class for expanded clones.

d_gene	abundance	v_gene	j_gene	CDR3nt	CDR3aa
-	-	TRBV5-6	TRBJ1-1	TGTGCCAGCAGCCCCGGGTTATCGACCACTGAAGCTTTCTTT	CASSPGLSTTEAFF
TRBD1	-	TRBV14	TRBJ1-1	TGTGCCAGCAGCCCCCGGACAGGGGAAGCTTTCTTT	CASSPRTGEAFF
TRBD1	-	TRBV4-3	TRBJ1-6	TGCGCCAGCAGCCAAGCCGTGGGACAGCATTCACCCCTCCACTTT	CASSQAVGQHSPLHF
-	-	TRBV7-3	TRBJ1-1	TGTGCCAGCAGCTTAAACCTCAAAAGTGAAGCTTTCTTT	CASSLNLKSEAFF
-	-	TRBV7-2	TRBJ2-2	TGTGCCAGCAGCTCACAGGGTCGGCGGAACGGGGAGCTGTTTTTT	CASSSQGRRNGELFF
-	few	TRBV7-6	TRBJ2-7	TGTGCCAGCAGCTTATACATAATGGGCTACGAGCAGTACTTC	CASSLYIMGYEQYF
-	-	TRBV5-8	TRBJ1-1	TGTGCCAGCAGCTTGGCACAGATGAACACTGAAGCTTTCTTT	CASSLAQMNTEAFF
-	-	TRBV12-3/TRBV12-4	TRBJ2-3	TGTGCCAGCAGGCCCGGGGTTTCAGATACGCAGTATTTT	CASRPGVSDTQYF
-	few	TRBV6-2/TRBV6-3	TRBJ1-5	TGTGCCAGCAGTACCGGGGGCTTACCTCAGCCCCAGCATTTT	CASSTGGLPQPQHF
-	-	TRBV4-3	TRBJ1-1	TGCGCCAGCAGCCAAGAGGGAGGGCGCCTTCCTATGAACACTGAAGCTTTCTTT	CASSQEGGRLPMNTEAFF
-	few	TRBV7-9	TRBJ2-3	TGTGCCATCCCGAGCCGGGGTACGCAGTATTTT	CAIPSRGTQYF
TRBD1	few	TRBV20-1	TRBJ2-1	TGCAGTGCTAGAGGGACAGGCTACGATACCTCCTACAATGAGCAGTTCTTC	CSARGTGYDTSYNEQFF
TRBD1	-	TRBV4-1	TRBJ2-1	TGCGCCAGCAGCCAACCAGGGGGCTTGGGCAATGAGCAGTTCTTC	CASSQPGGLGNEQFF
TRBD1	-	TRBV19	TRBJ1-1	TGTGCCAGTAGTAGGGACAGGGGATTTTATGGGAACACTGAAGCTTTCTTT	CASSRDRGFYGNTEAFF
TRBD1	-	TRBV4-1	TRBJ2-1	TGCGCCAGCAGCAAAGGACAGGGGACTCACAATGAGCAGTTCTTC	CASSKGQGTHNEQFF
TRBD2	many	TRBV25-1	TRBJ2-2	TGTGCCAGCAGTGAGGGACTAGCGGGGGGGCGGAACACCGGGGAGCTGTTTTTT	CASSEGLAGGRNTGELFF
-	few	TRBV7-6	TRBJ1-5	TGTGCCAGCAGCTTAGGTAGCGGGACAAACCAGCCCCAGCATTTT	CASSLGSGTNQPQHF
-	-	TRBV28	TRBJ2-5	TGTGCCAGCAACGCCCGGGACGCCGTCCAAGAGACCCAGTACTTC	CASNARDAVQETQYF
-	few	TRBV7-9	TRBJ1-1	TGTGCCAGCAGCCGTGGCCCCACTGAAGCTTTCTTT	CASSRGPTEAFF
-	few	TRBV12-3/TRBV12-4	TRBJ2-2	TGTGCCAGCAGTTTACAGCAAACCGGGGAGCTGTTTTTT	CASSLQQTGELFF
-	-	TRBV21-1	TRBJ2-2	TGTGCCAGCAGCAAACGGGCACCGGCGGGCACCGGGGAGCTGTTTTTT	CASSKRAPAGTGELFF
-	-	TRBV20-1	TRBJ1-1	TGCAGTGCTCCTGGGAGGGCGAACACTGAAGCTTTCTTT	CSAPGRANTEAFF
-	-	TRBV6-2/TRBV6-3	TRBJ2-7	TGTGCCAGCAGTTATAATTTCCAGGCGAGCTCCTACGAGCAGTACTTC	CASSYNFQASSYEQYF
-	few	TRBV4-3	TRBJ2-7	TGCGCCAGCAGCCGGGACACCTCCTACGAGCAGTACTTC	CASSRDTSYEQYF
-	-	TRBV5-1	TRBJ2-5	TGCGCCAGCAGCTTCGGAGACCCCGGGGTCGAGACCCAGTACTTC	CASSFGDPGVETQYF
-	-	TRBV7-9	TRBJ2-1	TGTGCCAGCAGCTTAAGAGGGTTAAATGAGCAGTTCTTC	CASSLRGLNEQFF
-	-	TRBV29-1	TRBJ1-2	TGCAGCGTTGAAGAGCGGGGGGCGAGGGGCTACACCTTC	CSVEERGARGYTF
TRBD2	once	TRBV28	TRBJ2-7	TGTGCCAGCAGTTTATACCGGACCCTGCGGGAGGACTTCGAGCAGTACTTC	CASSLYRTLREDFEQYF
TRBD2	few	TRBV7-9	TRBJ2-3	TGTGCCAGCAGTGACCGGGAGGGCTTCACAGATACGCAGTATTTT	CASSDREGFTDTQYF
TRBD2	many	TRBV10-3	TRBJ2-2	TGTGCCATCAGTGAGCCACCGGGACTAGCGGGGAAGAACACCGGGGAGCTGTTTTTT	CAISEPPGLAGKNTGELFF
-	many	TRBV30	TRBJ1-1	TGTGCCTGGAGTGCGAACTTGGGCACTGAAGCTTTCTTT	CAWSANLGTEAFF
TRBD2	few	TRBV27	TRBJ2-1	TGTGCCAGCAGTCCCCTAGCGGGGTTCTACAATGAGCAGTTCTTC	CASSPLAGFYNEQFF
-	-	TRBV7-2	TRBJ2-7	TGTGCCAGCAGCTTATACGGGACTCCCTACGAGCAGTACTTC	CASSLYGTPYEQYF
TRBD2	-	TRBV5-1	TRBJ2-5	TGCGCCAGCAGCGCGGGGACTAGCGGGAGAGAGACCCAGTACTTC	CASSAGTSGRETQYF
TRBD1	few	TRBV10-3	TRBJ1-2	TGTGCCATCAGTGACAGGGGGCCGGATGGCTACACCTTC	CAISDRGPDGYTF
-	few	TRBV12-3/TRBV12-4	TRBJ2-7	TGTGCCAGCAGTCCATCAGAGGGTGGATCCTACGAGCAGTACTTC	CASSPSEGGSYEQYF
-	-	TRBV20-1	TRBJ1-1	TGCAGTGCTAGAGATGGGGGAGGTGGAGAAGCTTTCTTT	CSARDGGGGEAFF
-	-	TRBV20-1	TRBJ2-7	TGCAGTGCTAGAGATTGGGCCGAATCCTACGAGCAGTACTTC	CSARDWAESYEQYF
-	few	TRBV24-1	TRBJ2-2	TGTGCCACCAGTCCCCGTGATCGGGGGCGGATCCCTAACACCGGGGAGCTGTTTTTT	CATSPRDRGRIPNTGELFF
TRBD1	few	TRBV12-3/TRBV12-4	TRBJ1-2	TGTGCCAGCAGTCCATACTGGGACAGGGGGCAAGTTGGCTACACCTTC	CASSPYWDRGQVGYTF